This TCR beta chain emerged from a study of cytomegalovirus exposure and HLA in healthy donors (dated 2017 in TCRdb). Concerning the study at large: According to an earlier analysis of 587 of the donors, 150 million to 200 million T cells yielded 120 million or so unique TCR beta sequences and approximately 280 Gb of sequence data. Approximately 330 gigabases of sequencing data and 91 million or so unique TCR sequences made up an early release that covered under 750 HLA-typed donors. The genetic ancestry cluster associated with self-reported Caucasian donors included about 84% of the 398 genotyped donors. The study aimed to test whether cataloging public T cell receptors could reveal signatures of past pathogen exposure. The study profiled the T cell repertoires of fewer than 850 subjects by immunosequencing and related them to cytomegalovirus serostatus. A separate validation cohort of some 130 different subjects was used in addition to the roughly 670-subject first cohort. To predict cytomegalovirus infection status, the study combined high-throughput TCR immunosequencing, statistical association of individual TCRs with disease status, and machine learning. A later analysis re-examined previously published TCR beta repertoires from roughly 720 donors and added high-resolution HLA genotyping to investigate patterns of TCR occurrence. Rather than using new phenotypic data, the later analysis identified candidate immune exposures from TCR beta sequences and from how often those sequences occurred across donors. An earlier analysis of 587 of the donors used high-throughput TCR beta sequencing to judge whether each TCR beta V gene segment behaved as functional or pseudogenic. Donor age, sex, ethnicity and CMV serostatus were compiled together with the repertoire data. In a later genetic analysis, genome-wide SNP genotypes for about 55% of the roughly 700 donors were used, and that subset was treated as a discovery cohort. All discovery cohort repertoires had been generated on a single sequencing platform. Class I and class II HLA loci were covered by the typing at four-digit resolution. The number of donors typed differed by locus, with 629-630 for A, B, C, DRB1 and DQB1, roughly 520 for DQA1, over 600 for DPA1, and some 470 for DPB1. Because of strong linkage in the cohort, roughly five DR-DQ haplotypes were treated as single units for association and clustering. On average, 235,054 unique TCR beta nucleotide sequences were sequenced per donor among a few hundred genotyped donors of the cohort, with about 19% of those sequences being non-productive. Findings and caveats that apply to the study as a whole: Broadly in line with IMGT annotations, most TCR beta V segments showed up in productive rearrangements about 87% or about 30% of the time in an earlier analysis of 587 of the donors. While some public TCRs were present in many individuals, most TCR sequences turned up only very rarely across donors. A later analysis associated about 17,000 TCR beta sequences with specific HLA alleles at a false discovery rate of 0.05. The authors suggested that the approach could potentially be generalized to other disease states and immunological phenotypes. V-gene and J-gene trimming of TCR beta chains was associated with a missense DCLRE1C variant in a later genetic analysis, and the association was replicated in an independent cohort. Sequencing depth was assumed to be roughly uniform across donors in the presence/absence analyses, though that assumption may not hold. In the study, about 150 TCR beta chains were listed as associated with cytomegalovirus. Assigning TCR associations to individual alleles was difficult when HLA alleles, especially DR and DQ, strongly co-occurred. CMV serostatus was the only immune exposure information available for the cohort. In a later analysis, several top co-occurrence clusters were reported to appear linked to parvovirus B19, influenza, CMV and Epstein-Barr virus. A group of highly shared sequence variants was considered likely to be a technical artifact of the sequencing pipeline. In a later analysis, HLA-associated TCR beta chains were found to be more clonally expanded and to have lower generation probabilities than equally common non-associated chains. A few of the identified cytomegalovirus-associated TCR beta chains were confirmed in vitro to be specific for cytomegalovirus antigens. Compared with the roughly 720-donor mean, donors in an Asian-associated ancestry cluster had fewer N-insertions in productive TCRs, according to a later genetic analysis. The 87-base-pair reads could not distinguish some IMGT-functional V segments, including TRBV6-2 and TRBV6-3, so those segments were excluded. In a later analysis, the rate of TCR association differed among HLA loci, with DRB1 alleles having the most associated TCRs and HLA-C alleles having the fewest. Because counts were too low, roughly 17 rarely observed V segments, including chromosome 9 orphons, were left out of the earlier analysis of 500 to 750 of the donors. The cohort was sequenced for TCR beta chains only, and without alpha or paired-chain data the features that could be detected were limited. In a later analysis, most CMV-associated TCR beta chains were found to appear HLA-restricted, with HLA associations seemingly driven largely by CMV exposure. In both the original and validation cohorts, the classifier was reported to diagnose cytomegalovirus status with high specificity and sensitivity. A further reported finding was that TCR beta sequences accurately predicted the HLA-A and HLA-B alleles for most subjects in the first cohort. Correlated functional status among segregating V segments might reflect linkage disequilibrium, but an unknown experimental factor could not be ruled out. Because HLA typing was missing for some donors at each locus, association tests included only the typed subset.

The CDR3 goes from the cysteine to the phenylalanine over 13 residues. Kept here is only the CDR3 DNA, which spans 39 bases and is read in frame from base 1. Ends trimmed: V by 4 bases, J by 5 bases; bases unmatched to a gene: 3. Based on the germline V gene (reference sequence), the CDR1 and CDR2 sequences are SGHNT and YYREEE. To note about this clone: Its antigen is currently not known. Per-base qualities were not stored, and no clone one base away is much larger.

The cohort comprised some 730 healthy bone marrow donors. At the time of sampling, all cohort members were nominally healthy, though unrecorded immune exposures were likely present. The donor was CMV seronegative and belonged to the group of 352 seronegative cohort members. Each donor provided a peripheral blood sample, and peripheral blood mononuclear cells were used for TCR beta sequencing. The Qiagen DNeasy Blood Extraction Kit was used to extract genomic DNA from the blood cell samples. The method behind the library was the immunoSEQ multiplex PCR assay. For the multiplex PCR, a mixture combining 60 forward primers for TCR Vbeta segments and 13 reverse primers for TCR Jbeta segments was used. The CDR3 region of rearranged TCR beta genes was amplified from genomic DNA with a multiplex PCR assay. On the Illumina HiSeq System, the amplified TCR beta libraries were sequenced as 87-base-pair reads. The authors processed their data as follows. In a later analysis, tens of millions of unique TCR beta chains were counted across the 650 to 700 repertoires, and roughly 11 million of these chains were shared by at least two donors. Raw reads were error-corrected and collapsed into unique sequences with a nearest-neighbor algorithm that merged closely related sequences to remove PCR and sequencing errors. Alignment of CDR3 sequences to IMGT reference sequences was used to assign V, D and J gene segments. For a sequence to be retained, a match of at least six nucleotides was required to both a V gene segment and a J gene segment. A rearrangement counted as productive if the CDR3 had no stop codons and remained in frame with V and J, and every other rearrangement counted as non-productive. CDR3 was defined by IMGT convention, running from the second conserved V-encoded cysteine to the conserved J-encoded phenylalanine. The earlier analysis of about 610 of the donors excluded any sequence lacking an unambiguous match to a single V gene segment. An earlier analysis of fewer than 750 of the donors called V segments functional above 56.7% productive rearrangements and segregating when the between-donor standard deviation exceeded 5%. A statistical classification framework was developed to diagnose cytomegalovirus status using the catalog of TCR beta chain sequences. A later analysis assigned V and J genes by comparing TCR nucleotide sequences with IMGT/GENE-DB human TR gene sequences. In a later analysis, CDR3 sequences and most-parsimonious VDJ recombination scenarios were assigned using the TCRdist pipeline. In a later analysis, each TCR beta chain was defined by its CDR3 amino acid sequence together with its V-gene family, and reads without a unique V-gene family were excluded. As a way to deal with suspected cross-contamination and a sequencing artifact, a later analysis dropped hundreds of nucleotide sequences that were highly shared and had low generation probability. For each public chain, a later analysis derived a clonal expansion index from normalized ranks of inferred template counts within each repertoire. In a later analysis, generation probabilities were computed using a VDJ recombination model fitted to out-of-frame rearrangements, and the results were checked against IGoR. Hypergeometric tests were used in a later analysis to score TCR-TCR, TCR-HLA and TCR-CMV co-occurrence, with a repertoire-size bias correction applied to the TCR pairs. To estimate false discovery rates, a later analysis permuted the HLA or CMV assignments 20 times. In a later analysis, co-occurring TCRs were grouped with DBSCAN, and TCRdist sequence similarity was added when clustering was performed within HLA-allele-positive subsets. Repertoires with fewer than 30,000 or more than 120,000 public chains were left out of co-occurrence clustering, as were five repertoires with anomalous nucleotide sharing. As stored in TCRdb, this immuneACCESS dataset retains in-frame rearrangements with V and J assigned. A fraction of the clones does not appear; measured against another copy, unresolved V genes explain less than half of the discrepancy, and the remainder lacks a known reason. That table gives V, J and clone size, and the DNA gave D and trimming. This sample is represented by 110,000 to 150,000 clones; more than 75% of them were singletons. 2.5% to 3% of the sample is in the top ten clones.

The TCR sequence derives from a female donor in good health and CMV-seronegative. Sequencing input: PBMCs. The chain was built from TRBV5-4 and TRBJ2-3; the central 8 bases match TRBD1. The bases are TGTGCCAGCAGCCGACAGGGGAAAGATACGCAGTATTTT. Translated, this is CASSRQGKDTQYF.